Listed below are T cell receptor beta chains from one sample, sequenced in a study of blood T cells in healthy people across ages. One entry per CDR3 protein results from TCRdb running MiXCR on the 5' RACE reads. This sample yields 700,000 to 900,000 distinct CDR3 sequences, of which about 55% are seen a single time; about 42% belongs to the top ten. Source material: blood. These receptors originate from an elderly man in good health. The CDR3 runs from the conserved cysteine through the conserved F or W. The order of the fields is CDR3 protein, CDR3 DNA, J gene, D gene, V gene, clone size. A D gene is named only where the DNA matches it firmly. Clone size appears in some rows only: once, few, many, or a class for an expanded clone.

CASSQTPGQGIQFF | TGTGCCAGCAGCCAAACGCCGGGACAGGGAATTCAGTTCTTC | TRBJ2-1 | TRBD1 | TRBV7-3 | few
CAISGPTNRGLSYNEQFF | TGTGCCATCAGTGGCCCGACCAACAGGGGACTTTCCTACAATGAGCAGTTCTTC | TRBJ2-1 | NA | TRBV10-3 | NA
CASSQDKEHGYTF | TGTGCCAGCAGCCAAGATAAGGAGCATGGCTACACCTTC | TRBJ1-2 | NA | TRBV3-1 | NA
CSVAGGPSSEQFF | TGCAGTGTCGCGGGAGGGCCGAGCAGCGAGCAGTTCTTC | TRBJ2-1 | TRBD2 | TRBV20-1 | few
CATSRGYGRNQETQYF | TGTGCCACCAGCAGGGGTTATGGGCGGAACCAAGAGACCCAGTACTTC | TRBJ2-5 | NA | TRBV15 | NA
CASSSLRYSGANVLTF | TGTGCCAGCAGCTCTCTCAGGTACTCAGGGGCCAACGTCCTGACTTTC | TRBJ2-6 | NA | TRBV6-5 | NA
CSARASPSYNEQFF | TGCAGTGCTAGGGCCAGTCCTTCCTACAATGAGCAGTTCTTC | TRBJ2-1 | NA | TRBV20-1 | NA
CATSDPSGDHRYAYF | TGTGCCACCAGTGACCCCAGCGGGGACCACAGATACGCGTATTTT | TRBJ2-3 | TRBD2 | TRBV24-1 | few
CASRRGAENTEAFF | TGCGCCAGCAGGAGAGGGGCGGAGAACACTGAAGCTTTCTTT | TRBJ1-1 | NA | TRBV9 | NA
CSARDSGSKDEQFF | TGCAGTGCTAGAGATAGCGGGAGTAAGGATGAGCAGTTCTTC | TRBJ2-1 | TRBD2 | TRBV20-1 | NA
CASSPPRTSGEQYF | TGTGCCAGCAGCCCCCCCAGGACTAGCGGTGAGCAGTACTTC | TRBJ2-7 | TRBD2 | TRBV7-2 | NA
CASSVRLAGGRSGAYF | TGTGCCAGCAGTGTCCGACTAGCGGGAGGGAGATCCGGCGCGTATTTT | TRBJ2-3 | TRBD2 | TRBV27 | NA
CSARDRGYGTQYF | TGCAGTGCTAGAGACAGGGGCTATGGGACCCAGTACTTC | TRBJ2-5 | NA | TRBV20-1 | few
CASSPGHVAAGYTF | TGTGCCAGCTCACCAGGACATGTCGCGGCGGGCTACACCTTC | TRBJ1-2 | NA | TRBV18 | NA
CASNKPGVYEQYF | TGTGCCAGCAACAAGCCAGGGGTCTACGAGCAGTACTTC | TRBJ2-7 | NA | TRBV12-3/TRBV12-4 | few
CASSVAAGGNEQFF | TGTGCCAGCAGCGTGGCGGCGGGAGGCAATGAGCAGTTCTTC | TRBJ2-1 | TRBD2 | TRBV7-3 | few
CASSPGPPAYEQYF | TGTGCCAGCTCACCGGGACCCCCGGCCTACGAGCAGTACTTC | TRBJ2-7 | NA | TRBV18 | NA
CASSCGQTYGYTF | TGCGCCAGCAGCTGCGGACAGACGTACGGCTACACCTTC | TRBJ1-2 | NA | TRBV5-1 | NA
CSAREGTSGSSDTQYF | TGCAGTGCTAGAGAGGGGACTAGCGGGAGCTCAGATACGCAGTATTTT | TRBJ2-3 | TRBD2 | TRBV20-1 | NA
CASSEFVAGGRDTQYF | TGTGCCAGCAGTGAGTTCGTGGCGGGAGGCCGGGATACGCAGTATTTT | TRBJ2-3 | TRBD2 | TRBV25-1 | NA
CASSRGQGVRETQYF | TGTGCCAGCAGCCGTGGACAGGGGGTTCGGGAGACCCAGTACTTC | TRBJ2-5 | TRBD1 | TRBV12-3/TRBV12-4 | NA
CASSPASDNGELFF | TGTGCCAGCAGTCCGGCTAGTGATAACGGGGAGCTGTTTTTT | TRBJ2-2 | NA | TRBV27 | few
CASSEYRDRGRETQYF | TGTGCCAGCAGTGAATATAGGGACAGGGGGCGAGAGACCCAGTACTTC | TRBJ2-5 | TRBD1 | TRBV25-1 | NA
CASRRAGPADEQFF | TGTGCCAGCAGGCGGGCCGGGCCCGCGGATGAGCAGTTCTTC | TRBJ2-1 | NA | TRBV6-5 | NA
CASSPSTSRLGGDTQYF | TGTGCCAGCAGCCCTTCGACTAGCCGCCTAGGTGGGGATACGCAGTATTTT | TRBJ2-3 | TRBD2 | TRBV11-2 | few
CASSQDSSGRTYEQYF | TGCGCCAGCAGCCAAGATTCGAGCGGGCGCACCTACGAGCAGTACTTC | TRBJ2-7 | NA | TRBV4-1 | few